Following are 4 T cell receptor beta chains from one sample sequenced in a study of cytomegalovirus exposure and HLA in healthy donors. The PCR used 60 Vbeta and 13 Jbeta primers. TCRdb's copy holds only in-frame clones and misses some; the assay was immunoSEQ multiplex PCR. The sample table sets out about 160,000 clones. Sequencing was done on a sample of PBMCs. The receptors were sampled from a woman aged 50 to 60 in good health and CMV-seronegative.

The chain carries TRBV5-1 and TRBJ2-7, with 8 bases fitting TRBD1. The V gene's germline CDR1 is SGHRS and CDR2 YFSETQ. The CDR3 covers 12 residues. The ends lost 5 bases at V and 9 bases at J; junction bases unmatched: 7. CDR3 protein: CASRRDRSMQYF. The CDR3 nucleotides read TGCGCCAGCAGACGGGACAGGTCGATGCAGTACTTC.

This chain uses TRBV9 with TRBJ2-2; 12 nucleotides align to TRBD2. Germline loops: CDR1 SGDLS, CDR2 YYNGEE. CDR3 length equals 18 residues. V shed 3 bases, J shed 4 bases, and the junction held 10 bases outside the gene matches. This CDR3 reads CASSGPRTSGTGTGELFF. In nucleotides, the CDR3 is TGTGCCAGCAGCGGCCCCCGGACTAGCGGGACGGGCACCGGGGAGCTGTTTTTT. Full variable domain (missing parts from reference TRBV9 and TRBJ2-2): DSGVTQTPKHLITATGQRVTLRCSPRSGDLSVYWYQQSLDQGLQFLIQYYNGEERAKGNILERFSAQQFPDLHSELNLSSLELGDSALYFCASSGPRTSGTGTGELFFGEGSRLTVL.

This chain connects TRBV27 to TRBJ2-1; D call uncertain. CDR3 length equals 14 residues. V was clipped by 4 bases and J by 2 bases, with 9 bases between them. Germline CDR1 reads MNHEY; CDR2 reads SMNVEV (reference sequence). CDR3 region: CASSSLVPYNEQFF. The CDR3 DNA follows: TGTGCCAGCAGTTCACTTGTGCCCTACAATGAGCAGTTCTTC.

This chain uses TRBV11-2 with TRBJ1-1; 8 bases are a match to TRBD1. Germline lookup yields CDR1 SGHAT and CDR2 FQNNGV. There are 15 residues in the CDR3. Germline trimming cut 5 bases from V and 5 bases from J; bases unmatched to any gene: 10. The CDR3 sequence is CASSLTQGARTEAFF. The CDR3 bases are TGTGCCAGCAGCCTTACGCAGGGGGCGCGGACTGAAGCTTTCTTT. The variable domain in full, completed from reference TRBV11-2 and TRBJ1-1, reads EAGVAQSPRYKIIEKRQSVAFWCNPISGHATLYWYQQILGQGPKLLIQFQNNGVVDDSQLPKDRFSAERLKGVDSTLKIQPAKLEDSAVYLCASSLTQGARTEAFFGQGTRLTVV.